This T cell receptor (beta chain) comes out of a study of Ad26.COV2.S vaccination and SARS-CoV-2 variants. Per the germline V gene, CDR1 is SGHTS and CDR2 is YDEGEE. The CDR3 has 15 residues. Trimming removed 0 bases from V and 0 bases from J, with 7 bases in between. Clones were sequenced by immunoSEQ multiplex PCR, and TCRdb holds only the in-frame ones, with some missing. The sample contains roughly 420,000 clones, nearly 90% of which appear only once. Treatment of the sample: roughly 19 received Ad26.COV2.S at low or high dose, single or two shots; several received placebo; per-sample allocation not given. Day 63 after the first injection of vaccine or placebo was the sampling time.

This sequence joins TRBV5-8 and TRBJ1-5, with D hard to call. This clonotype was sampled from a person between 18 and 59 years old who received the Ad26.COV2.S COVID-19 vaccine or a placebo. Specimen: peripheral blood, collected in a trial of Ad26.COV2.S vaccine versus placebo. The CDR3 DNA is TGTGCCAGCAGCTTGGTGGCCTATAGCAATCAGCCCCAGCATTTT. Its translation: CASSLVAYSNQPQHF. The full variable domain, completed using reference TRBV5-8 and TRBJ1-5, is EAGVTQSPTHLIKTRGQQATLRCSPISGHTSVYWYQQALGLGLQFLLWYDEGEERNRGNFPPRFSGRQFPNYSSELNVNALELEDSALYLCASSLVAYSNQPQHFGDGTRLSIL.